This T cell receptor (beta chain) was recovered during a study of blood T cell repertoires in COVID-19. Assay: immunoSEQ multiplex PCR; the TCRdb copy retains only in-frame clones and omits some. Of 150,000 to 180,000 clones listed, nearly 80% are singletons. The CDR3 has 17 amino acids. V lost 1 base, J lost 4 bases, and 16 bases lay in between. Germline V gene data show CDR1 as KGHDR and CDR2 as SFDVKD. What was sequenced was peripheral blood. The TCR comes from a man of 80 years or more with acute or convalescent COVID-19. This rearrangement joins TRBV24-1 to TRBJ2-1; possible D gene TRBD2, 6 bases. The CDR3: CATSDLGLAGTYNEQFF. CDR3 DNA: TGTGCCACCAGTGATTTAGGGTTGGCGGGAACATACAATGAGCAGTTCTTC.